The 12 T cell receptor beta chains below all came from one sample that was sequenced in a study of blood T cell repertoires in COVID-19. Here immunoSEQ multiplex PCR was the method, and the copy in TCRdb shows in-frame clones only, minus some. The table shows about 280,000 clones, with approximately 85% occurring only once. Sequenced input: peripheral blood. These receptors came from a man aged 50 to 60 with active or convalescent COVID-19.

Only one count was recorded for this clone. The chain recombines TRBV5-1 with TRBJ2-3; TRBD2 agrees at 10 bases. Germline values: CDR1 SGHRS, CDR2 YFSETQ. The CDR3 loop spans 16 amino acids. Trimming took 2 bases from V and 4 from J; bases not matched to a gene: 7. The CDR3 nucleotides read TGCGCCAGCAGCTTTCCTCTAGCGGGAGAGGCAGATACGCAGTATTTT. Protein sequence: CASSFPLAGEADTQYF.

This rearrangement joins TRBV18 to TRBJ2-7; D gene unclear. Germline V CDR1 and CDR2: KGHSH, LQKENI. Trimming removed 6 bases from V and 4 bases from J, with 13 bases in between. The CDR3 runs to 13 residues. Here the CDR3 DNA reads TGTGCCAGCTCCCCCTCTGTCCGGTACGAGCAGTACTTC. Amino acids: CASSPSVRYEQYF. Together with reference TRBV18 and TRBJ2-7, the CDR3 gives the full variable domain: NAGVMQNPRHLVRRRGQEARLRCSPMKGHSHVYWYRQLPEEGLKFMVYLQKENIIDESGMPKERFSAEFPKEGPSILRIQQVVRGDSAAYFCASSPSVRYEQYFGPGTRLTVT.

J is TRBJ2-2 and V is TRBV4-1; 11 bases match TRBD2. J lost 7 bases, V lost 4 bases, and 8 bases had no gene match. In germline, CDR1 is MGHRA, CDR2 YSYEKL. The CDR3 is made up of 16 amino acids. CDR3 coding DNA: TGCGCCAGCAGCCCTTATAGCGGGAGGGTGGTCGGGGAGCTGTTTTTT. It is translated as CASSPYSGRVVGELFF.

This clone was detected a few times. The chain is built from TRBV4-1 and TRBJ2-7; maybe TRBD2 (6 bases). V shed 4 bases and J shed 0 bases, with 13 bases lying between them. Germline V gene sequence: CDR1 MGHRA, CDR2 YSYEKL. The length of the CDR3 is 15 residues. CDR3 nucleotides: TGCGCCAGCAGCCGTGGGACTGAAGTCTCCTACGAGCAGTACTTC. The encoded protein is CASSRGTEVSYEQYF.

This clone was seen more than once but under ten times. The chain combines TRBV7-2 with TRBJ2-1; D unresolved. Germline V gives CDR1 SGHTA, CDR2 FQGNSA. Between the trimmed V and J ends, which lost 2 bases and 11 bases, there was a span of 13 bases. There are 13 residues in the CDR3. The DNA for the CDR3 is TGTGCCAGCAGCTTAAACGTGGCAGGAAAGCAGTTCTTC. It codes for CASSLNVAGKQFF.

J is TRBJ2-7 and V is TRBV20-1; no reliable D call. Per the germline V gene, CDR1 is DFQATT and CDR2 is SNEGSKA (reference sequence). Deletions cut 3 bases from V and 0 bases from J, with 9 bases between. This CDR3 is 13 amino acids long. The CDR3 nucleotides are TGCAGTGCTAGTATCCCCGGCTCCTACGAGCAGTACTTC. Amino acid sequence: CSASIPGSYEQYF.

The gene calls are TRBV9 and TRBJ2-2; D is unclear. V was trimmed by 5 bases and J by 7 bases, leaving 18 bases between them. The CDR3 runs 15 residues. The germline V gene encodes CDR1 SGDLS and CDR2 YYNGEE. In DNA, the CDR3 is TGTGCCAGCAGGAGAAATCCTGCCGAGGACGGGGAGCTGTTTTTT. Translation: CASRRNPAEDGELFF.

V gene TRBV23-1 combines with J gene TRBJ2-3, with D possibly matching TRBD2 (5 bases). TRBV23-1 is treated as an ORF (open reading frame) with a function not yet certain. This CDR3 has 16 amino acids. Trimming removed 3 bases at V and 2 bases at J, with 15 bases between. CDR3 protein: CASSHAEDSTTDTQYF. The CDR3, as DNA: TGCGCCAGCAGTCATGCTGAGGACTCGACCACAGATACGCAGTATTTT.

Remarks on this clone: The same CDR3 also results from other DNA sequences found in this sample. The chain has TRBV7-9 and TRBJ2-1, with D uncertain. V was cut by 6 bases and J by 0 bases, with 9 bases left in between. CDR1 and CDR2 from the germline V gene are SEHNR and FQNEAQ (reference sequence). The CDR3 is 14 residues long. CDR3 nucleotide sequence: TGTGCCAGCAGGCGTGGTAGCTCCTACAATGAGCAGTTCTTC. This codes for CASRRGSSYNEQFF.

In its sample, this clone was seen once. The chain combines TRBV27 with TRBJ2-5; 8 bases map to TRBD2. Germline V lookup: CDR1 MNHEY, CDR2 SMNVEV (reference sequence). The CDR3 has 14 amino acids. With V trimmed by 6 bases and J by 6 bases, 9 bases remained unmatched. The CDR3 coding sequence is TGTGCCAGCAGCCGTAGCGGGACTACTCAGACCCAGTACTTC. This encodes CASSRSGTTQTQYF.

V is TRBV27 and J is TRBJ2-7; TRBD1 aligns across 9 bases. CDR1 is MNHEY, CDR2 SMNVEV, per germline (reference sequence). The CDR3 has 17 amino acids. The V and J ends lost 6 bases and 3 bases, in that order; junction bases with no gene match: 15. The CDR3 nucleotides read TGTGCCAGCAGGGCGCTCGGGACAGGGCTTTCCCTCTACGAGCAGTACTTC. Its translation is CASRALGTGLSLYEQYF.

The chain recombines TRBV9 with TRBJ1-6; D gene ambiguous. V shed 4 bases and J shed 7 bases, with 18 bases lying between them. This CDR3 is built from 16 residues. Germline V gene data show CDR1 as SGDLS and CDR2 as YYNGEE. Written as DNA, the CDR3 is TGTGCCAGCAGCCCTAACCCCGTCCGAGGGAATTCACCCCTCCACTTT. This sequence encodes CASSPNPVRGNSPLHF.